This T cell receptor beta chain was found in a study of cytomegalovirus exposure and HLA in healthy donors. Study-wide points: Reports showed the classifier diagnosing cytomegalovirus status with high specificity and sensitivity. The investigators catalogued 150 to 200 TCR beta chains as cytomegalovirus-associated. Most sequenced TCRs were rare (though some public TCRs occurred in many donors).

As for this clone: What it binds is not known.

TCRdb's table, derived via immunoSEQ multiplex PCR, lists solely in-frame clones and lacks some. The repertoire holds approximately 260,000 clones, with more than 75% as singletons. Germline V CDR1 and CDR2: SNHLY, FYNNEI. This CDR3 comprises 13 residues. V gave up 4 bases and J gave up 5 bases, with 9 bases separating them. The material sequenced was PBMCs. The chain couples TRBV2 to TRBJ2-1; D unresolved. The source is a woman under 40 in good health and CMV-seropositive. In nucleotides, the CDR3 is TGTGCCAGCAGTGGAGGTATAAACAATGAGCAGTTCTTC. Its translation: CASSGGINNEQFF.